This T cell receptor beta chain was sequenced for a study of shared clonotypes between healthy human individuals. Across the study: Per-donor plates numbered three CD4 naive, three CD4 memory, two CD8 naive and one CD8 memory. Findings and limits, study-wide: The expectation was that sequencing depth would affect clonotype sharing among donors. Blood was the only sampled material, and tissue repertoires likely differ. Estimated clonotype richness was generally higher in naive than memory subsets.

The V gene end was trimmed by 1 base and the J gene end by 2 bases; junction bases not matched to a gene: 6. The CDR3 length is 18 residues. CDR1 MGHRA and CDR2 YSYEKL come from the germline V gene. With respect to this clone: Antigen specificity is unknown.

The protocol was immunoSEQ multiplex PCR, while the TCRdb copy is restricted to in-frame clones and leaves out a portion. There are about 2,200,000 clones in the sample; approximately 94% occur only once, and roughly 1.8% lies in the top ten. The naive CD8 subset, CD45RO-negative cells positively selected for CCR7, excluded terminally differentiated effector memory CD45RA+ cells. Sample: naive CD8+ T cells from PBMCs. This rearrangement joins TRBV4-1 to TRBJ2-6, with TRBD1 identical over 9 bases. The receptor was isolated from a man between 18 and 29 years old in good health. Some clones in this sample may be carry-over from other donors' samples. CDR3 bases: TGCGCCAGCAGCCAAGCGACAGGGGGTCGAGCTGGGGCCAACGTCCTGACTTTC. Protein: CASSQATGGRAGANVLTF.